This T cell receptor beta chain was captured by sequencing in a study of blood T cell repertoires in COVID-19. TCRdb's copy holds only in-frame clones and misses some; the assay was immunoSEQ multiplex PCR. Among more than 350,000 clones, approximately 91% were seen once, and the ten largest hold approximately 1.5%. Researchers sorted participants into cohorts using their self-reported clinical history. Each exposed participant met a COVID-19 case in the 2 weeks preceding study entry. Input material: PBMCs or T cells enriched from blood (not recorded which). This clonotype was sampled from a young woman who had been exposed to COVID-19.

CDR3 in amino acids: CASSDDRGLEQYF. The CDR3 nucleotides read TGTGCCAGCAGCGACGACAGGGGGTTAGAGCAGTACTTC. The V gene is TRBV5-5, the J gene TRBJ2-7; 9 positions match TRBD1. The CDR3 has 13 residues. Trimming at V came to 4 bases and at J to 7 bases, leaving 6 bases not matched to a gene. Looked up from germline, CDR1 is SGHKS and CDR2 is YYEKEE (reference sequence).